This T cell receptor (beta chain) was retrieved from a study of CD8+ T cells in alopecia areata. Described treatment: oral pan-JAK inhibitor, 5-10 mg twice daily. This clone was seen a few times. Germline loops: CDR1 MGHDK, CDR2 SYGVNS. This CDR3 is 11 amino acids long. V shed 11 bases and J shed 6 bases, with 13 bases lying between them. Sequencing templates came from extracted RNA that was reverse transcribed into cDNA. Sequenced by immunoSEQ multiplex PCR; TCRdb stores in-frame clones only, minus some. In the table there are roughly 60,000 clones, about 45% of which are singletons. Sequences were derived from CD8+ T cells sorted from blood, sampled at approximately week 37, from a patient treated with tofacitinib. This receptor was obtained from a human donor with alopecia areata. This chain joins TRBV25-1 and TRBJ1-1; TRBD1 might be the D (6 bases). The CDR3 reads CAGEQGPEAFF. In DNA form, the CDR3 reads TGTGCCGGGGAACAGGGACCTGAAGCTTTCTTT.